This T cell receptor beta chain was sequenced in a study of T cell changes during pregnancy in multiple sclerosis. This clone was counted once. The CDR3 length is 15 residues. The germline V gene has CDR1 MNHEY and CDR2 SVGAGI. The V end lost 2 bases, the J end lost 3 bases, and 14 bases lay between the germline ends. Repertoires were generated with immunoSEQ multiplex PCR, while TCRdb's copy carries only in-frame clones and drops some. In the table there are about 36,000 clones, about 91% of which are singletons. This sequence joins TRBV6-5 and TRBJ2-7; perhaps TRBD2 as D (7 bases). The TCR sequence derives from a female donor with multiple sclerosis, enrolled in a pregnancy study. The specimen was CD4+ T cells from peripheral blood mononuclear cells, collected after pregnancy. CDR3 bases: TGTGCCAGCAGTTACGTATCGGGGGGCGGCTACGAGCAGTACTTC. Protein: CASSYVSGGGYEQYF.